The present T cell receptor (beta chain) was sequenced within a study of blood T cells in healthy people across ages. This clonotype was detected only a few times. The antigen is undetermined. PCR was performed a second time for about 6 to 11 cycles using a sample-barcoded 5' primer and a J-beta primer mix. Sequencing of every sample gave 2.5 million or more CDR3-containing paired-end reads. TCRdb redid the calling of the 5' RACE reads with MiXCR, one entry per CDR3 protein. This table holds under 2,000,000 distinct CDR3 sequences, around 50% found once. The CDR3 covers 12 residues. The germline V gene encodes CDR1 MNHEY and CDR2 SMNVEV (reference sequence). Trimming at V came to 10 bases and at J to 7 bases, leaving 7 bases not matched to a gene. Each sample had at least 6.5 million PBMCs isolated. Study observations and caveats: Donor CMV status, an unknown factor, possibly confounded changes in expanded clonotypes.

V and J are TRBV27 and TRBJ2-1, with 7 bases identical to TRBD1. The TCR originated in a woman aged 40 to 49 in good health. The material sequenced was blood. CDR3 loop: CATAEGANEQFF. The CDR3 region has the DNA TGTGCCACCGCCGAGGGGGCAAATGAGCAGTTCTTC.